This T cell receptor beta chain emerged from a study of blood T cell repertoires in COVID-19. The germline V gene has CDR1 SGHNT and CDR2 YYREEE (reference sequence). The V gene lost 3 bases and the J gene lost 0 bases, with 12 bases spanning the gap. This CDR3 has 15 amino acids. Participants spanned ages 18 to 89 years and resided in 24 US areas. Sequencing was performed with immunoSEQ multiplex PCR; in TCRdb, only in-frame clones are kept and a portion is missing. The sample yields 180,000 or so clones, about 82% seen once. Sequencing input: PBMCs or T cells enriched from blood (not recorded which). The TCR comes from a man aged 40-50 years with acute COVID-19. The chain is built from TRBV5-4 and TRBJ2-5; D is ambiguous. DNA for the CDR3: TGTGCCAGCAGCTCCCCCGTAGAGAACCAAGAGACCCAGTACTTC. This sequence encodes CASSSPVENQETQYF.